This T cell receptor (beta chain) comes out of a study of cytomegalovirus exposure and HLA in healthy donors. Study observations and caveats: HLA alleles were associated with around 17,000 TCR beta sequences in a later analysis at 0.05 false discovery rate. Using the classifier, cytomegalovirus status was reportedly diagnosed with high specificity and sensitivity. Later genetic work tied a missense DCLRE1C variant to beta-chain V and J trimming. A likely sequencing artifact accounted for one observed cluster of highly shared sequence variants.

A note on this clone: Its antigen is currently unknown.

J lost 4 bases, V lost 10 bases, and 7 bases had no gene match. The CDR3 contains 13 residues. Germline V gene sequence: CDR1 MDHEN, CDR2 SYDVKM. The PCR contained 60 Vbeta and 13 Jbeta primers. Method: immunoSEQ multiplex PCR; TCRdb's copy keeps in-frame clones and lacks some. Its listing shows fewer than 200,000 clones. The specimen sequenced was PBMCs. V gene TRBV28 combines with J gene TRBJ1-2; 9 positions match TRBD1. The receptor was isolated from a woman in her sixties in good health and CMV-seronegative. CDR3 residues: CATQDRGGYGYTF. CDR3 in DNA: TGTGCCACCCAGGACAGGGGAGGCTATGGCTACACCTTC.